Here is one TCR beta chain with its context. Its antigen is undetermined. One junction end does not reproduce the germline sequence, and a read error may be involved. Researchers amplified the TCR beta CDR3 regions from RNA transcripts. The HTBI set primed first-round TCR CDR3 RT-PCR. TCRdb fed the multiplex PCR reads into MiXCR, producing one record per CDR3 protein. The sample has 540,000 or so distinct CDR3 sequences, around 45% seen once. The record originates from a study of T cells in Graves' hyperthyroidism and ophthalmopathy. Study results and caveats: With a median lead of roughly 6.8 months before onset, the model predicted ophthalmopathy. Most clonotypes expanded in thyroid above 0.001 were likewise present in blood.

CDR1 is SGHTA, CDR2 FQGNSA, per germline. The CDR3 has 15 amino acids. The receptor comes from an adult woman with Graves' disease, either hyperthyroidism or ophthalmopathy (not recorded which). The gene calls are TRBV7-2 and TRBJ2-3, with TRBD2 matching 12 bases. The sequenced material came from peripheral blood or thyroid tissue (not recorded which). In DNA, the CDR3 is TGTGCCAGCAGCCTAGCGGGAGGGCAAACAGATACGCAGTATTTT. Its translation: CASSLAGGQTDTQYF. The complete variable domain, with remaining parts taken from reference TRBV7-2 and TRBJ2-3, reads GAGVSQSPSNKVTEKGKDVELRCDPISGHTALYWYRQSLGQGLEFLIYFQGNSAPDKSGLPSDRFSAERTGGSVSTLTIQRTQQEDSAVYLCASSLAGGQTDTQYFGPGTRLTVL.